This passage covers 26 T cell receptor beta chains from one sample sequenced in a study of naive and memory T cell subsets. Study-level results: Especially in CD8 cells, naive repertoires contained a few larger clonotypes, possibly CD45RA-re-expressing memory cells.

An equimolar mix of two oligonucleotides served as the beta constant-region primer for TRBC1 and TRBC2. Ligated cDNA was amplified by four rounds of PCR with nested alpha and beta constant-region primers and SP2. One entry per CDR3 protein, called by TCRdb with MiXCR from the UMI-ligation and nested PCR reads. The profile covers about 150,000 distinct CDR3 sequences, with approximately 24% appearing a single time and roughly 0.1% taken by the ten largest. Which antigens these TCRs recognize remains unknown. The specimen sequenced was naive CD4+ T cells from blood. The receptors here all came from a human donor in good health.

J is TRBJ2-1 and V is TRBV29-1, with 11 bases aligning to TRBD2. J gave up 4 bases and V 7 bases, and 6 bases lay outside the gene matches. Germline V CDR1 and CDR2: SQVTM, ANQGSEA. The CDR3 has 14 amino acids. The CDR3 coding sequence is TGCAGCGCCCTCGGGACTAGCGGATACAATGAGCAGTTCTTC. Translating it yields CSALGTSGYNEQFF.

This clonotype turned up a few times. The chain recombines TRBV28 with TRBJ1-2; 9 bases map to TRBD1. After removal of 6 bases from V and 8 bases from J, the junction contained 16 bases not matched to a gene. The CDR3 contains 16 residues. Germline-derived CDR1 and CDR2 are MDHEN and SYDVKM. The CDR3 protein is CASRVPIGDRVAGYTF. The CDR3 nucleotides read TGTGCCAGCAGGGTCCCCATTGGGGACAGGGTGGCGGGCTACACCTTC.

This chain's CDR3 is CASYPGSNSYNEQFF. DNA for the CDR3: TGTGCCAGTTACCCGGGGAGTAACTCCTACAATGAGCAGTTCTTC. The chain is built from TRBV28 and TRBJ2-1, with a possible D match to TRBD2 (5 bases). Trimming took 9 bases from V and 0 from J, leaving 15 bases between them. Germline lookup yields CDR1 MDHEN and CDR2 SYDVKM. CDR3 length: 15 residues.

V is TRBV7-2 and J is TRBJ2-3; D possibly matches TRBD1 or TRBD2 (5 bases each). V lost 7 bases and J lost 3, with 17 bases in between. CDR1 and CDR2 from the germline V gene are SGHTA and FQGNSA. This CDR3 contains 15 residues. The CDR3 loop is CASKSGTAVTDTQYF. The CDR3 nucleotides read TGTGCCAGCAAAAGTGGGACGGCCGTGACAGATACGCAGTATTTT. The full variable domain, completed using reference TRBV7-2 and TRBJ2-3, is GAGVSQSPSNKVTEKGKDVELRCDPISGHTALYWYRQSLGQGLEFLIYFQGNSAPDKSGLPSDRFSAERTGGSVSTLTIQRTQQEDSAVYLCASKSGTAVTDTQYFGPGTRLTVL.

This clonotype was seen only a few times. The genes are TRBV20-1 and TRBJ1-5; no definite D call. This CDR3 has 14 residues. Germline V gene sequence: CDR1 DFQATT, CDR2 SNEGSKA (reference sequence). The V gene lost 1 base and the J gene lost 5 bases, with 12 bases spanning the gap. CDR3 DNA: TGCAGTGCTAGAGCCGGGTCCGCGGATCAGCCCCAGCATTTT. This sequence encodes CSARAGSADQPQHF.

The chain employs TRBV7-2 and TRBJ2-7; 14 bases are shared with TRBD2. Germline loops: CDR1 SGHTA, CDR2 FQGNSA. J lost 6 bases, V lost 5 bases, and 18 bases had no gene match. CDR3 length equals 19 residues. The CDR3 DNA sequence: TGTGCCAGCAGCCTAACGGGGAGCTCCGGGACTAGCGGGAGAGGCGAGCAGTACTTC. Translating it yields CASSLTGSSGTSGRGEQYF.

The chain joins TRBV28 to TRBJ2-4; D not resolved. Trimming stripped 5 bases from V and 0 bases from J, with 11 bases between. CDR1 is MDHEN, CDR2 SYDVKM, per germline. CDR3 size: 15 residues. CDR3 DNA sequence: TGTGCCAGCAGTACAAAACGGGTAGCCAAAAACATTCAGTACTTC. Its protein is CASSTKRVAKNIQYF.

This rearrangement joins TRBV9 to TRBJ2-3; 12 positions agree with TRBD1. The junction had 6 bases not matched to a gene; V was cut back by 2 bases and J by 5 bases. There are 16 residues in the CDR3. Germline assignment: CDR1 SGDLS and CDR2 YYNGEE. The CDR3 coding sequence is TGTGCCAGCAGCGTCGAGGGACAGGGGGCCGGAGATACGCAGTATTTT. Amino acid sequence: CASSVEGQGAGDTQYF.

The V gene is TRBV7-9, the J gene TRBJ2-1, with no clear D. V gave up 5 bases and J gave up 0 bases, with 20 bases separating them. CDR1 is SEHNR and CDR2 is FQNEAQ in the germline V gene (reference sequence). This CDR3 is built from 18 residues. The DNA of the CDR3 is TGTGCCAGCAGCCTAAAGGGTCAGCCTAGGAGCTCCTACAATGAGCAGTTCTTC. The encoded protein is CASSLKGQPRSSYNEQFF.

This clonotype was detected ten times or more. The chain is built from TRBV29-1 and TRBJ1-1; perhaps TRBD1 as D (5 bases). CDR3 length equals 15 residues. Germline V gene data show CDR1 as SQVTM and CDR2 as ANQGSEA. V shed 0 bases and J shed 0 bases, with 11 bases lying between them. The CDR3 nucleotides read TGCAGCGTTGAAGATACAGGCCGTATGAACACTGAAGCTTTCTTT. It specifies CSVEDTGRMNTEAFF. Based on the CDR3 plus reference TRBV29-1 and TRBJ1-1, the full variable domain is SAVISQKPSRDICQRGTSLTIQCQVDSQVTMMFWYRQQPGQSLTLIATANQGSEATYESGFVIDKFPISRPNLTFSTLTVSNMSPEDSSIYLCSVEDTGRMNTEAFFGQGTRLTVV.

This clonotype occurred many times. The junction shows a germline mismatch at one end, possibly a read error. V usage is TRBV5-4 and J usage is TRBJ2-1; tentative D call: TRBD2 (6 bases). Per germline, CDR1 SGHNT and CDR2 YYREEE (reference sequence). The CDR3 runs to 12 residues. The CDR3 region has the DNA TGTGCCAGCAGCTTGGAACTAGCCCCGGCACACTTC. Protein: CASSLELAPAHF.

The chain recombines TRBV12-5 with TRBJ2-3; D unresolved. V was trimmed by 1 base and J by 2 bases, leaving 4 bases between them. CDR1 and CDR2 (germline): LGHNT, FRNRAP. The CDR3 length is 13 residues. CDR3 nucleotides: TGTGCTAGTGGTTTGGGGACCACAGATACGCAGTATTTT. Its protein product is CASGLGTTDTQYF.

This chain connects TRBV6-5 to TRBJ1-2; 8 nucleotides match TRBD1. V gave up 6 bases and J gave up 3 bases; unmatched junction bases: 3. This CDR3 is built from 13 residues. In germline, CDR1 is MNHEY, CDR2 SVGAGI. The DNA of the CDR3 is TGTGCCAGCAGCCGGACAGGGCACTATGGCTACACCTTC. It yields the protein CASSRTGHYGYTF.

The sample holds a few counts of this clonotype. J is TRBJ2-1 and V is TRBV11-3, with D possibly being TRBD2 (6 bases). Looked up from germline, CDR1 is SGHNT and CDR2 is YENEEA. This CDR3 has 15 amino acids. Trimming left V 1 base short and J 8 bases short, with 15 bases between. The CDR3 protein is CASSLAGTPIHEQFF. The CDR3 nucleotides read TGTGCCAGCAGCTTAGCCGGGACTCCAATCCATGAGCAGTTCTTC.

V usage is TRBV24-1 and J usage is TRBJ2-2, with D uncertain. This CDR3 region has 16 residues. Germline loops: CDR1 KGHDR, CDR2 SFDVKD. V was cut by 3 bases and J by 4 bases, with 14 bases left in between. The CDR3 spells CATSDAAAGSTGELFF. The CDR3 DNA follows: TGTGCCACCAGTGATGCCGCTGCAGGAAGCACCGGGGAGCTGTTTTTT.

This clonotype was seen only a few times. V gene TRBV7-2 combines with J gene TRBJ2-7; TRBD2 agrees at 12 bases. This CDR3 has 15 residues. Per germline, CDR1 SGHTA and CDR2 FQGNSA. V lost 5 bases and J lost 6; bases outside the gene matches: 8. The CDR3 protein is CASSKRTSGEGEQYF. In DNA, the CDR3 is TGTGCCAGCAGCAAGAGGACTAGCGGGGAAGGCGAGCAGTACTTC.

The chain couples TRBV5-1 to TRBJ2-1, with 9 bases that match TRBD1. From germline, CDR1 is SGHRS and CDR2 YFSETQ. The junction had 8 bases not matched to a gene; V was cut back by 7 bases and J by 3 bases. The CDR3 runs to 15 residues. Here the CDR3 reads CASLTGTGIYNEQFF. Here the CDR3 DNA reads TGCGCCAGCCTAACCGGGACAGGGATCTACAATGAGCAGTTCTTC.

The chain combines TRBV6-1 with TRBJ1-1; D is unresolved. CDR1 is MNHNS, CDR2 SASEGT, per germline. Trimming removed 7 bases at V and 0 bases at J, with 12 bases between. The CDR3 is 14 amino acids. In DNA form, the CDR3 reads TGTGCCAGCAAGAATGAGGTGGTGAACACTGAAGCTTTCTTT. This translates into CASKNEVVNTEAFF.

In DNA, the CDR3 is TGTGCCAGCAGACTCGGGGGGACCTACGAGCAGTACTTC. Amino acids: CASRLGGTYEQYF. The chain couples TRBV3-1 to TRBJ2-7, with 7 bases identical to TRBD2. Germline V lookup: CDR1 LGHDT, CDR2 YNNKEL (reference sequence). The CDR3 sequence is 13 residues long. Trimming removed 6 bases from V and 2 bases from J; junction bases left unmatched: 4.

This clonotype was seen a handful of times. V usage is TRBV5-1 and J usage is TRBJ2-5; TRBD2 aligns across 13 bases. J lost 4 bases, V lost 8 bases, and 23 bases had no gene match. Germline lookup yields CDR1 SGHRS and CDR2 YFSETQ. CDR3 length equals 20 residues. The CDR3 protein is CASRKPRTSGRGGPGETQYF. DNA of the CDR3: TGCGCCAGTCGAAAACCCCGGACTAGCGGGAGAGGGGGCCCCGGAGAGACCCAGTACTTC.

J is TRBJ2-1 and V is TRBV11-3; 7 bases map to TRBD1. The J segment lost 4 bases and the V segment lost 1 base, leaving 7 bases of the junction unmatched. CDR3 length equals 16 residues. From germline, CDR1 is SGHNT and CDR2 YENEEA. The CDR3 DNA reads as TGTGCCAGCAGCTTAGGGGGACAGTCCCATTACAATGAGCAGTTCTTC. It yields the protein CASSLGGQSHYNEQFF.

The CDR3 bases are TGCGCCAGCAGCTTGGCTGCTAGCGAGAACACCGGGGAGCTGTTTTTT. It encodes CASSLAASENTGELFF. The V and J genes are TRBV5-1 and TRBJ2-2; possible D gene TRBD2, 6 bases. Germline V gene sequence: CDR1 SGHRS, CDR2 YFSETQ. CDR3 size: 16 residues. Trimming took off 0 bases at V and 1 base at J, with 10 bases between the two ends.

The genes are TRBV6-5 and TRBJ1-2; a weak D match, TRBD1 (5 bases). CDR1 is MNHEY and CDR2 is SVGAGI in the germline V gene. V shed 0 bases and J shed 0 bases, with 17 bases lying between them. CDR3 length equals 18 residues. The CDR3 sequence is CASSYSKVYRLTNYGYTF. The DNA of the CDR3 is TGTGCCAGCAGTTACTCGAAGGTCTACAGGTTAACTAACTATGGCTACACCTTC.

The chain combines TRBV5-1 with TRBJ2-7; TRBD2 might be the D (8 bases). Germline V gene data show CDR1 as SGHRS and CDR2 as YFSETQ. The CDR3 consists of 16 residues. V was trimmed by 0 bases and J by 2 bases, leaving 15 bases between them. In DNA, the CDR3 is TGCGCCAGCAGCTTGGACGGCGGGGGGACAGCCTACGAGCAGTACTTC. Amino acids: CASSLDGGGTAYEQYF.

The chain employs TRBV5-6 and TRBJ2-6; D gene unclear. The CDR3 covers 15 residues. Trimming took 0 bases from V and 1 from J, leaving 5 bases between them. Looked up from germline, CDR1 is SGHDT and CDR2 is YYEEEE. The DNA of the CDR3 is TGTGCCAGCAGCTTGGAGGCGTCTGGGGCCAACGTCCTGACTTTC. It is translated as CASSLEASGANVLTF.

The chain couples TRBV28 to TRBJ1-1; D might be TRBD1 (5 bases). The V and J ends lost 4 bases and 4 bases respectively, with 19 bases between them. This CDR3 region has 16 residues. CDR1 is MDHEN, CDR2 SYDVKM, per germline. The CDR3 region has the DNA TGTGCCAGCAGTTCCCTCAGGGCAAGAGGGAGCACTGAAGCTTTCTTT. Translation: CASSSLRARGSTEAFF.